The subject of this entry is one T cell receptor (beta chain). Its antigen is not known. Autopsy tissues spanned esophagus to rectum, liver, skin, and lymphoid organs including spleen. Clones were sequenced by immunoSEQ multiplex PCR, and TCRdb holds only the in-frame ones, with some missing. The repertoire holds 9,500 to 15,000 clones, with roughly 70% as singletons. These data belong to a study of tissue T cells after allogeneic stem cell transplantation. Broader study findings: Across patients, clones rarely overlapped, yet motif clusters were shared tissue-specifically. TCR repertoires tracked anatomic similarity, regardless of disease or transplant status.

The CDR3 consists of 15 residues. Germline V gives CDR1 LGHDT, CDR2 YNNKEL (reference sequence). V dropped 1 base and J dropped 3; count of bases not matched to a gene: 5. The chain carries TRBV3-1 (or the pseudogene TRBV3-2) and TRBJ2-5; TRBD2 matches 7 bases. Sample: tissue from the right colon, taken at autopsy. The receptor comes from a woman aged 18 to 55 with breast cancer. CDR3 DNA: TGTGCCAGCAGCCAAGGGGGGAGGGCCGAAGAGACCCAGTACTTC. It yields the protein CASSQGGRAEETQYF.